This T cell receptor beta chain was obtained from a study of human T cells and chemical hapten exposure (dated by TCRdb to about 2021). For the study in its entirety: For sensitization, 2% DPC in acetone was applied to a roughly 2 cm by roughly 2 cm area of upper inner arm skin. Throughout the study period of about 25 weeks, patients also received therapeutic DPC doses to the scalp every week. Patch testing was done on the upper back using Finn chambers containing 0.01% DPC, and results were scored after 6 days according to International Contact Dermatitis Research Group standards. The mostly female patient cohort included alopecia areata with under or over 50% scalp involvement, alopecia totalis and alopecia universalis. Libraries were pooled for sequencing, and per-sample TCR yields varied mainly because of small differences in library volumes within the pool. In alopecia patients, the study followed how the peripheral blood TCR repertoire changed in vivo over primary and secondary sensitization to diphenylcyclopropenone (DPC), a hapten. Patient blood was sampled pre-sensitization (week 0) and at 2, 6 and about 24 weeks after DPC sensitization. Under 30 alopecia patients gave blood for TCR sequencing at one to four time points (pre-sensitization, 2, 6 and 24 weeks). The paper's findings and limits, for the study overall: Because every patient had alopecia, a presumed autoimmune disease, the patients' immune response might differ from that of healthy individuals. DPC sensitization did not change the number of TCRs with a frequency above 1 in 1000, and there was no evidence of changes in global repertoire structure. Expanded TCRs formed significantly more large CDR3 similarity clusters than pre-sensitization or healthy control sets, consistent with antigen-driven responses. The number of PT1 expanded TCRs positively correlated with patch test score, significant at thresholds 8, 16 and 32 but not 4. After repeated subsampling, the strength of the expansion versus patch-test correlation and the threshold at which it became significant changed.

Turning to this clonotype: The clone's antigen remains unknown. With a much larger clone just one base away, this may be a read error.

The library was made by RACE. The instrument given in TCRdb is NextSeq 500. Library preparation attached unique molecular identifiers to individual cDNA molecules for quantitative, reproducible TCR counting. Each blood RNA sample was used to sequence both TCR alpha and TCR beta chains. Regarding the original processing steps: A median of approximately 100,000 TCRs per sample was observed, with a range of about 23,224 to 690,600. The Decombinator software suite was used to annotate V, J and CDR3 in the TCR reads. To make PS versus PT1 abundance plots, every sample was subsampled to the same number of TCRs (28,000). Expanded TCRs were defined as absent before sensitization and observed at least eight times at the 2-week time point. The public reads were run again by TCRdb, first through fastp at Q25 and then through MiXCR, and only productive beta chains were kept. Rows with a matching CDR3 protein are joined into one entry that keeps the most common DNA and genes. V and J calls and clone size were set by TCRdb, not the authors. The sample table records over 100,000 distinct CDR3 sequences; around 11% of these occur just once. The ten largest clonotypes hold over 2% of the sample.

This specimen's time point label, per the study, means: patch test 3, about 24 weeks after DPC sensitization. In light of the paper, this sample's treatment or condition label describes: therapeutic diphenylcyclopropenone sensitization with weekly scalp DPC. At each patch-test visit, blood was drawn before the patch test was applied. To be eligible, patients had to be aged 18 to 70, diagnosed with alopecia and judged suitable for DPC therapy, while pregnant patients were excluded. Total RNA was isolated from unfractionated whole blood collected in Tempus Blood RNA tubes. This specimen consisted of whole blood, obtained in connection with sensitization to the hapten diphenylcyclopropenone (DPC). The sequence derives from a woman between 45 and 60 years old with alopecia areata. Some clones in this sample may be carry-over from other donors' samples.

For the CDR3, the sequence is CASSPLRDRGNTIYF. The nucleotide sequence reads TGTGCCAGCTCACCACTACGGGACCGGGGAAACACCATATATTTT. This chain is built from TRBV18 and TRBJ1-3, and perhaps TRBD1 as D gene, on 5 matching bases. CDR1 and CDR2 (KGHSH, LQKENI) derive from the germline V gene. V is reduced by 1 base and J by 4 bases, leaving a spacing of 11 bases between them. The CDR3 holds 15 amino acids from the cysteine to the phenylalanine. Only the CDR3 portion is preserved as DNA: 45 bases, with reading frame beginning at the first base.